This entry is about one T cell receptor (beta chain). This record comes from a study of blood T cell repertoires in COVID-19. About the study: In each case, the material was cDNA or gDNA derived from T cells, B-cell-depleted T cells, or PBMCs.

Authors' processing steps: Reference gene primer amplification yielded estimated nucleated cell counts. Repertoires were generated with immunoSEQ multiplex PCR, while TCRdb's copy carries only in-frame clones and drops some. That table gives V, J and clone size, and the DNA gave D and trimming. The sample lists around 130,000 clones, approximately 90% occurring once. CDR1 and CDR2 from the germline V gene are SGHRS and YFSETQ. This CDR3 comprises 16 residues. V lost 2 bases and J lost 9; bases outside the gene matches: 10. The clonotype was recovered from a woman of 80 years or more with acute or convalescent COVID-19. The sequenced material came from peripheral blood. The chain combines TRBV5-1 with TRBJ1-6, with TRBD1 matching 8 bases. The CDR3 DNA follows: TGCGCCAGCAGCTTTCTCGCAGGGGGCGCGGGTTCACCCCTCCACTTT. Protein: CASSFLAGGAGSPLHF.